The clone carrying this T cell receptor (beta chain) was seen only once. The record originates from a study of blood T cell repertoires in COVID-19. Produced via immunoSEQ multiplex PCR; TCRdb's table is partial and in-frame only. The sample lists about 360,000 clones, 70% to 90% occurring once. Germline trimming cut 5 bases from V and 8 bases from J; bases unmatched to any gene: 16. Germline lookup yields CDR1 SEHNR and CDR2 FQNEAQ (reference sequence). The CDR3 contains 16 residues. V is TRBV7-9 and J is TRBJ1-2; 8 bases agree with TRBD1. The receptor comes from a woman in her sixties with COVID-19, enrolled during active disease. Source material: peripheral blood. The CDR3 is CASSRGQGLVMEGYTF. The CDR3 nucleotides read TGTGCCAGCAGCCGCGGACAGGGCCTAGTGATGGAGGGCTACACCTTC.